A single sample gave rise to the 2 T cell receptor beta chains below, sequenced in a study of brain metastases from non-small cell lung cancer. The table came from immunoSEQ multiplex PCR; TCRdb's copy has only in-frame clones and leaves some out. The data show 900 to 950 clones, about 93% seen once. Source material: tumor-adjacent normal tissue. The receptor source for this set is a donor aged 40 or over with non-small cell lung cancer.

The chain combines TRBV5-1 with TRBJ1-1; D is uncertain. CDR1 is SGHRS and CDR2 is YFSETQ in the germline V gene. V was shortened by 4 bases and J by 0 bases, with 10 bases between the two germline ends. The length of the CDR3 is 14 residues. Written as DNA, the CDR3 is TGCGCCAGCAGCCCCAGCACAGTGAACACTGAAGCTTTCTTT. Its translation: CASSPSTVNTEAFF.

The CDR3 nucleotides read TGCGCCAGCAGCCATGGCATCTCGTTAAGGGAGCAGTACTTC. Its protein is CASSHGISLREQYF. The gene calls are TRBV4-1 and TRBJ2-7, with D unclear. The V end lost 3 bases, the J end lost 7 bases, and 16 bases lay between the germline ends. This CDR3 comprises 14 residues. The germline gives CDR1 MGHRA, CDR2 YSYEKL.